This T cell receptor (beta chain) was retrieved from a study of blood T cell repertoires in COVID-19. Generated by immunoSEQ multiplex PCR, the TCRdb table keeps only in-frame clones and is missing some. Of roughly 29,000 clones in the sample, around four fifths were seen once. V was clipped by 3 bases and J by 1 base, with 13 bases between them. From germline, CDR1 is SGHRS and CDR2 YFSETQ. The CDR3 is 15 amino acids. This clone occurred a few times. Sequencing was performed on peripheral blood. The gene calls are TRBV5-1 and TRBJ1-1; no definite D call. The source is an older woman with active or convalescent COVID-19. CDR3 nucleotides: TGCGCCAGCAGCTCAACCCTGGCAGGGAACACTGAAGCTTTCTTT. This translates into CASSSTLAGNTEAFF. Together with reference TRBV5-1 and TRBJ1-1, the CDR3 gives the full variable domain: KAGVTQTPRYLIKTRGQQVTLSCSPISGHRSVSWYQQTPGQGLQFLFEYFSETQRNKGNFPGRFSGRQFSNSRSEMNVSTLELGDSALYLCASSSTLAGNTEAFFGQGTRLTVV.